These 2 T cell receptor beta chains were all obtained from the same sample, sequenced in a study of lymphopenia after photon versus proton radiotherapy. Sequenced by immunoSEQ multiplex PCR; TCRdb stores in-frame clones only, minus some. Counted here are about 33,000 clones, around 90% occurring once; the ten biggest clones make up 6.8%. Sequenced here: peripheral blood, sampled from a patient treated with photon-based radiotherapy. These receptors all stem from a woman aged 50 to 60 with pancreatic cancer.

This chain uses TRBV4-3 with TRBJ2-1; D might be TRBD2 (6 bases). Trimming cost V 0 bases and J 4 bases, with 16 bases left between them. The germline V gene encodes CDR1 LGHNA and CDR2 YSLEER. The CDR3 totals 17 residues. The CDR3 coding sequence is TGCGCCAGCAGCCAAGATAACACGGGAGCCATGTACAATGAGCAGTTCTTC. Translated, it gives CASSQDNTGAMYNEQFF.

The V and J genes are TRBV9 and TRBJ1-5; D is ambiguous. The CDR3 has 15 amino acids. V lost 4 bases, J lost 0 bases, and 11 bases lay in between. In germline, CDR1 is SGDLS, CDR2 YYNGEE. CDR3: CASSLTTDSNQPQHF. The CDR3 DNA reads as TGTGCCAGCAGCCTAACGACGGATAGCAATCAGCCCCAGCATTTT.